A single sample is the source of the 22 T cell receptor beta chains below, sequenced in a study of T cells after yellow fever vaccination. TCRdb reprocessed the 5' RACE reads via MiXCR and lists one record per CDR3 protein. The table shows around 310,000 distinct CDR3 sequences, with 3.5% to 5% occurring only once. Sequencing was performed on PBMCs, taken 15 days after the yellow fever booster vaccination. The source of these receptors is a man between 18 and 35 years old who received the YFV17D yellow fever vaccine.

This clonotype was observed many times. The chain employs TRBV7-2 and TRBJ1-1, with 8 nucleotides matching TRBD1. Trimming at V came to 5 bases and at J to 8 bases, leaving 10 bases not matched to a gene. The CDR3 sequence is 14 residues long. In germline, CDR1 is SGHTA, CDR2 FQGNSA. This chain's CDR3 is CASSVLWTGTEAFF. The CDR3 coding sequence is TGTGCCAGCAGCGTCCTTTGGACAGGGACCGAAGCTTTCTTT.

The chain uses TRBV6-5 and TRBJ1-1; possible D gene TRBD1, 6 bases. With 0 bases removed from V and 1 base from J, the gap between germline ends came to 9 bases. Germline lookup yields CDR1 MNHEY and CDR2 SVGAGI. The CDR3 has 15 residues. In nucleotides, the CDR3 is TGTGCCAGCAGTTACTCCGGGACACAGAACACTGAAGCTTTCTTT. This encodes CASSYSGTQNTEAFF.

The CDR3, as DNA: TGTGCCAGCAGCCCTGTGGTAGGGGCCCTCACAGATACGCAGTATTTT. Protein: CASSPVVGALTDTQYF. The gene calls are TRBV7-3 and TRBJ2-3, with a tentative D call TRBD1 (5 bases). The CDR3 contains 16 residues. Germline V gene lookup returns CDR1 SGHTA and CDR2 FQGTGA. V lost 5 bases to trimming and J lost 2 bases, with 17 bases between them.

The chain uses TRBV6-5 and TRBJ1-2, with a tentative D call TRBD1 (5 bases). This CDR3 region has 14 residues. V was cut by 6 bases and J by 3 bases, with 14 bases left in between. CDR1 and CDR2 from the germline V gene are MNHEY and SVGAGI. The CDR3 coding sequence is TGTGCCAGCAGGTCCCAGGGCTCGCACTATGGCTACACCTTC. This sequence encodes CASRSQGSHYGYTF.

This chain links TRBV7-3 with TRBJ1-2; a weak D match, TRBD1 (6 bases). CDR1 is SGHTA, CDR2 FQGTGA, per germline. This CDR3 region has 13 residues. V was pared by 5 bases and J by 6 bases, with 13 bases between. The CDR3 DNA follows: TGTGCCAGCAGCGTTACAGGGCTCGATGGCTACACCTTC. Translating it yields CASSVTGLDGYTF.

This clonotype occurred many times. This chain links TRBV5-1 with TRBJ1-1, with a possible D match to TRBD1 (5 bases). The CDR3 totals 14 residues. Deletions cut 6 bases from V and 3 bases from J, with 15 bases between. Germline-derived CDR1 and CDR2 are SGHRS and YFSETQ. DNA of the CDR3: TGCGCCAGCAAAGGGAACCAAGGGGACACTGAAGCTTTCTTT. Encoded protein: CASKGNQGDTEAFF.

The genes are TRBV19 and TRBJ1-2; D not resolved. V was clipped by 3 bases and J by 2 bases, with 10 bases between them. The CDR3 length is 14 residues. CDR1 LNHDA and CDR2 SQIVND come from the germline V gene (reference sequence). DNA of the CDR3: TGTGCCAGTAGTATCCCCAACCGGAACTATGGCTACACCTTC. Protein: CASSIPNRNYGYTF.

This clonotype occurred a few times. The chain is built from TRBV5-1 and TRBJ2-1, with TRBD1 matching over 7 bases. CDR1 SGHRS and CDR2 YFSETQ come from the germline V gene. The CDR3 spans 12 residues. J gave up 9 bases and V 5 bases, and 5 bases lay outside the gene matches. In DNA, the CDR3 is TGCGCCAGCAGTTTTGACAGGGCTGAGCAGTTCTTC. Protein: CASSFDRAEQFF.

The chain employs TRBV2 and TRBJ1-5; D is ambiguous. V was cut by 1 base and J by 2 bases, with 9 bases left in between. Looked up from germline, CDR1 is SNHLY and CDR2 is FYNNEI. The CDR3 extends over 15 amino acids. Here the CDR3 DNA reads TGTGCCAGCAGTGAAGAGTGGGGAGGCAATCAGCCCCAGCATTTT. As protein: CASSEEWGGNQPQHF.

The chain combines TRBV10-3 with TRBJ2-1; tentative D call: TRBD2 (5 bases). V was pared by 4 bases and J by 8 bases, with 24 bases between. CDR1 is ENHRY and CDR2 is SYGVKD in the germline V gene. The CDR3 totals 17 residues. The CDR3 sequence is CAISAQTERWGRDEQFF. CDR3 sequence (DNA): TGTGCCATCAGTGCCCAGACGGAGCGGTGGGGTAGGGATGAGCAGTTCTTC.

This clonotype has just a few counts. The chain uses TRBV6-6 and TRBJ1-1, with D unresolved. The CDR3 runs 12 residues. V was cut by 8 bases and J by 0 bases, with 7 bases left in between. The germline CDR1 and CDR2 sequences are MNHNY and SVGAGI (reference sequence). In nucleotides, the CDR3 is TGTGCCAGCGAGGGAGTGAACACTGAAGCTTTCTTT. Its translation is CASEGVNTEAFF.

This clonotype was seen a handful of times. The rearrangement links TRBV5-6 to TRBJ1-2; no firm D call. The length of the CDR3 is 13 residues. The germline gives CDR1 SGHDT, CDR2 YYEEEE. V was clipped by 0 bases and J by 4 bases, with 7 bases between them. CDR3 amino acids: CASSLGSTYGYTF. The DNA of the CDR3 is TGTGCCAGCAGCTTGGGGTCAACCTATGGCTACACCTTC.

Ten or more counts support this clonotype. The chain is built from TRBV5-5 and TRBJ1-5, with no clear D. This CDR3 has 14 amino acids. The V end was cut by 5 bases, the J end by 2 bases, with 11 bases between. The germline V gene has CDR1 SGHKS and CDR2 YYEKEE (reference sequence). The CDR3 is CASRPGVGNQPQHF. The CDR3 nucleotides read TGTGCCAGCAGGCCAGGAGTGGGCAATCAGCCCCAGCATTTT.

V is TRBV4-1 and J is TRBJ1-1, with TRBD1 identical over 7 bases. With V trimmed by 0 bases and J by 0 bases, 10 bases remained unmatched. The germline CDR1 and CDR2 sequences are MGHRA and YSYEKL. The CDR3 contains 18 residues. CDR3 sequence reads: CASSQDPPGQHLNTEAFF. The CDR3 bases are TGCGCCAGCAGCCAAGACCCCCCGGGACAGCACTTGAACACTGAAGCTTTCTTT.

At least ten counts were recorded for this clonotype. The chain employs TRBV5-1 and TRBJ2-3; 9 bases are a match to TRBD1. V was pared by 3 bases and J by 7 bases, with 6 bases of the junction left unmatched. Germline CDR1 is SGHRS and CDR2 is YFSETQ. The CDR3 consists of 14 residues. The CDR3 region has the DNA TGCGCCAGCAGCTCACCGGGACAGGGAAATACGCAGTATTTT. Residues: CASSSPGQGNTQYF.

This clonotype was detected a few times. The CDR3, as DNA: TGTGCCTGGAGTGTACGGACAACCTCCTACGAGCAGTACTTC. It codes for CAWSVRTTSYEQYF. The V gene is TRBV30, the J gene TRBJ2-7; possibly TRBD1 for D (5 bases). Germline-derived CDR1 and CDR2 are GTSNPN and SVGIG (reference sequence). The CDR3 sequence is 14 residues long. Between the trimmed V and J ends, which lost 0 bases and 0 bases, there was a span of 9 bases.

This chain links TRBV7-2 with TRBJ2-1; D might be TRBD2 (7 bases). Trimming shortened V by 6 bases and J by 7 bases, and 16 bases separated the two germline ends. The CDR3 loop spans 14 amino acids. Germline values: CDR1 SGHTA, CDR2 FQGNSA. The CDR3 loop reads CASSPGGALNEQFF. DNA for the CDR3: TGTGCCAGCAGTCCTGGGGGGGCGCTGAATGAGCAGTTCTTC.

The chain has TRBV7-2 and TRBJ2-2; D perhaps matches TRBD2 (6 bases). CDR1 and CDR2 (germline): SGHTA, FQGNSA. V was trimmed by 4 bases and J by 7 bases, leaving 13 bases between them. This CDR3 is built from 14 residues. CDR3 sequence: CASSYGGEVGELFF. CDR3 DNA: TGTGCCAGCAGCTACGGGGGAGAGGTCGGGGAGCTGTTTTTT.

In this sample, this clonotype turned up many times. V usage is TRBV4-1 and J usage is TRBJ1-2, with a possible D match to TRBD1 (5 bases). From germline, CDR1 is MGHRA and CDR2 YSYEKL. The CDR3 is 16 residues long. The V end was cut by 2 bases, the J end by 2 bases, with 15 bases between. CDR3 loop: CASSQWGVGDNYGYTF. The CDR3 nucleotides are TGCGCCAGCAGCCAATGGGGGGTCGGAGACAACTATGGCTACACCTTC.

The chain employs TRBV29-1 and TRBJ2-1; D unclear. Trimming pared 7 bases from V and 8 bases from J, leaving 12 bases between. Germline CDR1 is SQVTM and CDR2 is ANQGSEA. The CDR3 runs 11 residues. The CDR3 DNA sequence: TGCAGCGCTGACACCTCTCATGAGCAGTTCTTC. This translates into CSADTSHEQFF.

This clonotype was seen a handful of times. V is TRBV24-1 and J is TRBJ1-5; D remains unclear. Deletions cut 5 bases from V and 4 bases from J, with 11 bases between. The germline gives CDR1 KGHDR, CDR2 SFDVKD. There are 14 residues in the CDR3. CDR3 in DNA: TGTGCCACCAGTGGAAGGGAGTGGAATCAGCCCCAGCATTTT. This gives the protein CATSGREWNQPQHF.

This chain uses TRBV24-1 with TRBJ2-2; either TRBD1 or TRBD2 may supply D (5 bases each). Trimming removed 2 bases from V and 6 bases from J, with 9 bases in between. The CDR3 is 14 residues long. Germline V CDR1 and CDR2: KGHDR, SFDVKD. CDR3 nucleotide sequence: TGTGCCACCAGTGATTATCGAGGGGCCGGGGAGCTGTTTTTT. It specifies CATSDYRGAGELFF.